This entry lists 20 T cell receptor beta chains sequenced from one sample in a study of blood T cell repertoires in COVID-19. This table comes from immunoSEQ multiplex PCR, and its TCRdb copy is limited to in-frame clones, with some not included. Of 150,000 to 200,000 clones listed, 82% are singletons. The specimen was peripheral blood. All receptors come from a woman in her seventies with acute or convalescent COVID-19.

The genes are TRBV10-3 and TRBJ1-4, with 8 positions matching TRBD1. The CDR3 has 19 residues. Germline CDR1 reads ENHRY; CDR2 reads SYGVKD. The trim removed 0 bases at V and 3 bases at J, leaving 12 bases unmatched. The CDR3 nucleotides are TGTGCCATCAGTGAGTCGAGCTCGGCAGGGGGCTCGGCTAATGAAAAACTGTTTTTT. This translates into CAISESSSAGGSANEKLFF.

The J gene is TRBJ1-1, the V gene TRBV6-5; a weak D match, TRBD1 (6 bases). Germline V CDR1 and CDR2: MNHEY, SVGAGI. Trimming took 6 bases from V and 12 from J, leaving 11 bases between them. CDR3 length: 10 amino acids. The CDR3 bases are TGTGCCAGCAGCGGGACATATACTTTCTTT. The encoded protein is CASSGTYTFF.

The V gene is TRBV6-5, the J gene TRBJ1-5; a weak D match, TRBD1 (6 bases). V was pared by 7 bases and J by 4 bases, with 8 bases between. The length of the CDR3 is 12 residues. Germline CDR1 reads MNHEY; CDR2 reads SVGAGI. The DNA of the CDR3 is TGTGCCAGCATCCAGGGGAATCAGCCCCAGCATTTT. This sequence encodes CASIQGNQPQHF.

The chain recombines TRBV6-5 with TRBJ1-5; 10 nucleotides align to TRBD1. This CDR3 has 15 residues. Germline CDR1 MNHEY, CDR2 SVGAGI. Trimming cost V 7 bases and J 3 bases; bases outside gene matches: 6. CDR3 in DNA: TGTGCCAGCACCGGACAGGGGGGATCCAATCAGCCCCAGCATTTT. Encoded protein: CASTGQGGSNQPQHF.

For this clone: This sample also contains other DNA sequences that code for the same CDR3. The rearrangement links TRBV6-2 or TRBV6-3 to TRBJ2-5; 8 bases are a match to TRBD1. This CDR3 is built from 13 residues. Trimming removed 6 bases from V and 4 bases from J; junction bases left unmatched: 4. Germline V lookup: CDR1 MNHEY, CDR2 SVGEGT. CDR3 in DNA: TGTGCCAGCAGCCGGACAGGGCGAGAGACCCAGTACTTC. Residues: CASSRTGRETQYF.

The chain uses TRBV29-1 and TRBJ2-7; D is tentatively TRBD1 or TRBD2 (5 bases each). Trimming pared 7 bases from V and 7 bases from J, leaving 17 bases between. Germline-derived CDR1 and CDR2 are SQVTM and ANQGSEA. The CDR3 is 12 residues long. The CDR3 sequence: CSGGTGVGEQYF. The CDR3 nucleotides are TGCAGCGGGGGGACCGGGGTGGGAGAGCAGTACTTC.

This chain joins TRBV6-5 and TRBJ1-2, with D possibly matching TRBD1 (6 bases). V dropped 5 bases and J dropped 7 bases, with 14 bases sitting between them. In germline, CDR1 is MNHEY, CDR2 SVGAGI. The CDR3 runs 13 residues. The chain's CDR3 is CASSPGKGGGYTF. CDR3 sequence (DNA): TGTGCCAGCAGTCCTGGGAAAGGGGGTGGCTACACCTTC.

The sample holds one count of this clone. The rearrangement links TRBV28 to TRBJ1-5; the match to TRBD1 covers 7 bases. The CDR3 is 15 amino acids. Germline CDR1 is MDHEN and CDR2 is SYDVKM. The junction had 12 bases not matched to a gene; V was cut back by 8 bases and J by 5 bases. CDR3 sequence reads: CASHKSVGGDQPQHF. In nucleotides, the CDR3 is TGTGCCAGCCATAAATCGGTAGGGGGCGATCAGCCCCAGCATTTT.

The rearrangement joins TRBV19 to TRBJ2-5; tentatively, D is TRBD2 (6 bases). The V and J ends lost 4 bases and 1 base respectively, with 10 bases between them. Germline lookup yields CDR1 LNHDA and CDR2 SQIVND (reference sequence). The CDR3 consists of 14 residues. For the CDR3, the DNA is TGTGCCAGTAGTAGTGGCGGGGTCCAAGAGACCCAGTACTTC. Translation gives CASSSGGVQETQYF.

This clone was counted a few times. This chain links TRBV4-2 with TRBJ1-5; D call uncertain. The V and J ends lost 2 bases and 1 base respectively, with 3 bases between them. Germline loops: CDR1 LGHNA, CDR2 YNFKEQ. The CDR3 is made up of 13 amino acids. CDR3 nucleotides: TGTGCCAGCAGCCAACTGAGCAATCAGCCCCAGCATTTT. It yields the protein CASSQLSNQPQHF.

This chain joins TRBV28 and TRBJ1-5; D gene ambiguous. V gave up 3 bases and J gave up 0 bases, with 18 bases separating them. CDR3 length: 18 residues. Germline CDR1 reads MDHEN; CDR2 reads SYDVKM. In nucleotides, the CDR3 is TGTGCCAGCAGTTTTGACCGCGGCGCCCCTTATAGCAATCAGCCCCAGCATTTT. Translation: CASSFDRGAPYSNQPQHF. The complete variable domain, with remaining parts taken from reference TRBV28 and TRBJ1-5, reads DVKVTQSSRYLVKRTGEKVFLECVQDMDHENMFWYRQDPGLGLRLIYFSYDVKMKEKGDIPEGYSVSREKKERFSLILESASTNQTSMYLCASSFDRGAPYSNQPQHFGDGTRLSIL.

J is TRBJ1-4 and V is TRBV28, with TRBD1 identical over 7 bases. The trim removed 4 bases at V and 0 bases at J, leaving 8 bases unmatched. Germline loops: CDR1 MDHEN, CDR2 SYDVKM. The CDR3 runs to 17 residues. The CDR3 reads CASSSTGQGATNEKLFF. As DNA, the CDR3 is TGTGCCAGCAGTTCAACCGGCCAGGGGGCAACTAATGAAAAACTGTTTTTT. Variable domain in full (rest from reference TRBV28 and TRBJ1-4): DVKVTQSSRYLVKRTGEKVFLECVQDMDHENMFWYRQDPGLGLRLIYFSYDVKMKEKGDIPEGYSVSREKKERFSLILESASTNQTSMYLCASSSTGQGATNEKLFFGSGTQLSVL.

The chain couples TRBV7-9 to TRBJ1-5; tentatively, D is TRBD1 (5 bases). V was shortened by 3 bases and J by 3 bases, with 12 bases between the two germline ends. The CDR3 is made up of 15 amino acids. CDR1 is SEHNR and CDR2 is FQNEAQ in the germline V gene (reference sequence). CDR3 loop: CASSFSGENNQPQHF. As DNA, the CDR3 is TGTGCCAGCAGCTTTTCGGGGGAAAACAATCAGCCCCAGCATTTT.

This clone was detected many times. The rearrangement links TRBV6-1 to TRBJ1-5; no clear D gene. The germline CDR1 and CDR2 sequences are MNHNS and SASEGT. Trimming cost V 2 bases and J 4 bases, with 6 bases left between them. CDR3 length equals 13 residues. CDR3: CASSERRNQPQHF. Written as DNA, the CDR3 is TGTGCCAGCAGTGAAAGGCGGAATCAGCCCCAGCATTTT.

The chain has TRBV10-2 and TRBJ2-2; 12 bases align to TRBD2. V lost 8 bases, J lost 6 bases, and 4 bases stayed unmatched. This CDR3 has 14 amino acids. CDR1 WSHSY and CDR2 SAAADI come from the germline V gene. The CDR3 bases are TGCGCCAGCCGACTAGCGGGAGTGGCCGGGGAGCTGTTTTTT. As protein: CASRLAGVAGELFF.

The J gene is TRBJ1-2, the V gene TRBV19; no clear D. Germline assignment: CDR1 LNHDA and CDR2 SQIVND (reference sequence). Trimming stripped 3 bases from V and 4 bases from J, with 18 bases between. The CDR3 spans 16 residues. The CDR3: CASSIQRGFRSYGYTF. The CDR3 DNA sequence: TGTGCCAGTAGTATCCAAAGAGGGTTTCGAAGCTATGGCTACACCTTC.

The chain uses TRBV6-1 and TRBJ2-7; 10 nucleotides align to TRBD1. The germline CDR1 and CDR2 sequences are MNHNS and SASEGT. V lost 1 base to trimming and J lost 3 bases; unmatched junction nucleotides: 6. The CDR3 is 16 residues long. CDR3 protein: CASSEGQGAPVYEQYF. Here the CDR3 DNA reads TGTGCCAGCAGTGAAGGACAGGGGGCCCCTGTCTACGAGCAGTACTTC.

This chain uses TRBV7-6 with TRBJ1-3, with 7 positions matching TRBD1. The CDR3 has 16 amino acids. Losses at the gene ends were 4 bases for V and 0 bases for J; bases not matched to a gene: 6. The germline CDR1 and CDR2 sequences are SGHVS and FNYEAQ. The CDR3 loop is CASSSGQFFSGNTIYF. The CDR3 DNA is TGTGCCAGCAGCTCGGGACAGTTCTTCTCTGGAAACACCATATATTTT.

The chain recombines TRBV11-1 with TRBJ2-5; 11 positions match TRBD2. The ends lost 5 bases at V and 5 bases at J; junction bases unmatched: 7. The CDR3 has 15 amino acids. Germline CDR1 is SGHAT and CDR2 is FQDESV (reference sequence). The DNA for the CDR3 is TGTGCCAGCAGCGTTGCCGGGACTAGCGGTGAGACCCAGTACTTC. Translated: CASSVAGTSGETQYF. Based on the CDR3 plus reference TRBV11-1 and TRBJ2-5, the full variable domain is EAEVAQSPRYKITEKSQAVAFWCDPISGHATLYWYRQILGQGPELLVQFQDESVVDDSQLPKDRFSAERLKGVDSTLKIQPAELGDSAMYLCASSVAGTSGETQYFGPGTRLLVL.

This chain uses TRBV10-3 with TRBJ1-1; unclear D gene. The CDR3 covers 13 residues. Germline CDR1 ENHRY, CDR2 SYGVKD. V was trimmed by 7 bases and J by 0 bases, leaving 9 bases between them. In nucleotides, the CDR3 is TGTGCCATCACGTATGCGATGAACACTGAAGCTTTCTTT. It specifies CAITYAMNTEAFF.